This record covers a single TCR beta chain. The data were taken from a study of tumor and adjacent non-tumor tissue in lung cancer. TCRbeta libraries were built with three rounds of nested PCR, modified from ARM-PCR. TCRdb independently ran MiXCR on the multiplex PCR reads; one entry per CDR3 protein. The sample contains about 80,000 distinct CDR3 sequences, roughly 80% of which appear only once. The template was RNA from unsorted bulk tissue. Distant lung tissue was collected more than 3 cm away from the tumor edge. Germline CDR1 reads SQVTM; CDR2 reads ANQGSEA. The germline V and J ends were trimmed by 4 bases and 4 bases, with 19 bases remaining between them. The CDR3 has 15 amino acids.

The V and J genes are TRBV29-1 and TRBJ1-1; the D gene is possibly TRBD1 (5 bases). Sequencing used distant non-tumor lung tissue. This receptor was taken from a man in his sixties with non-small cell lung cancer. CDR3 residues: CSVAQELPLITEAFF. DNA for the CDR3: TGCAGCGTTGCACAGGAGTTACCCCTTATCACTGAAGCTTTCTTT.